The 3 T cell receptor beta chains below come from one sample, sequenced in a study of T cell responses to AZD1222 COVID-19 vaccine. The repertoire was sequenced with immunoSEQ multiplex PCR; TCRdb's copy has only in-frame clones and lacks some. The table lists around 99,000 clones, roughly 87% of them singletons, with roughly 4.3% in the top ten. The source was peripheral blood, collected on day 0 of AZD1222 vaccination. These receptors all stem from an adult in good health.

CDR3 bases: TGTGCCAGCAGTTTAAGCTCTAGCGGGGTGACCTACAATGAGCAGTTCTTC. Its translation: CASSLSSSGVTYNEQFF. The rearrangement joins TRBV27 to TRBJ2-1, with 9 bases aligning to TRBD2. Trimming removed 2 bases from V and 2 bases from J; junction bases left unmatched: 7. Germline V gives CDR1 MNHEY, CDR2 SMNVEV (reference sequence). The CDR3 totals 17 residues.

DNA of the CDR3: TGTGCCAGCAGCCAAACGACAGGGCTATATTTCGACACTGAAGCTTTCTTT. It encodes CASSQTTGLYFDTEAFF. V usage is TRBV14 and J usage is TRBJ1-1, with 7 bases identical to TRBD1. With 2 bases clipped from V and 3 bases from J, the junction kept 12 bases outside the gene matches. CDR1 and CDR2 (germline): SGHDN, FVKESK. The CDR3 extends over 17 amino acids. The complete variable domain, with remaining parts taken from reference TRBV14 and TRBJ1-1, reads EAGVTQFPSHSVIEKGQTVTLRCDPISGHDNLYWYRRVMGKEIKFLLHFVKESKQDESGMPNNRFLAERTGGTYSTLKVQPAELEDSGVYFCASSQTTGLYFDTEAFFGQGTRLTVV.

The CDR3 protein is CASSAGQNPGRNEKLFF. The CDR3, as DNA: TGTGCCAGCAGTGCGGGACAGAACCCGGGTCGTAATGAAAAACTGTTTTTT. The chain carries TRBV2 and TRBJ1-4, with 7 bases that match TRBD1. Germline V lookup: CDR1 SNHLY, CDR2 FYNNEI. CDR3 length equals 17 residues. The junction had 12 bases not matched to a gene; V was cut back by 4 bases and J by 4 bases. The full variable domain, in which reference TRBV2 and TRBJ1-4 provide the parts outside the CDR3, is EPEVTQTPSHQVTQMGQEVILRCVPISNHLYFYWYRQILGQKVEFLVSFYNNEISEKSEIFDDQFSVERPDGSNFTLKIRSTKLEDSAMYFCASSAGQNPGRNEKLFFGSGTQLSVL.